Listed below are T cell receptor beta chains from one sample, sequenced in a study of regulatory T cells in long-lasting Graves disease. One entry per CDR3 protein results from TCRdb running MiXCR on the multiplex PCR reads. The sample shows about 540,000 distinct CDR3 sequences, roughly 14% of them seen only once. The data also belong to a second study, concerning T cells in Graves' hyperthyroidism and ophthalmopathy.

The specimen comprised peripheral blood mononuclear cells (PBMCs), sampled at new diagnosis, from a patient treated with antithyroid drugs. The source is a man aged 25 to 40 with Graves disease. The CDR3 runs from the conserved cysteine through the conserved F or W. Each record gives: J gene, V gene, D gene, clone size, CDR3 protein, CDR3 DNA. The D gene is left open where the match is weak. Clone size is not always given. Where it is, it says once, few, many or a class for expanded clones.

TRBJ2-7,TRBV20-1,NA,few,CSARGSMGQNYEQYF,TGCAGTGCTAGAGGGAGCATGGGCCAAAACTACGAGCAGTACTTC
TRBJ2-1,TRBV20-1,NA,many,CSARPETGYYNEQFF,TGCAGTGCTAGACCTGAGACGGGGTACTACAATGAGCAGTTCTTC
TRBJ1-1,TRBV11-2,NA,NA,CASSLRPGVKNRNTAAFF,TGTGCCAGCAGCTTAAGGCCCGGGGTGAAAAACCGGAACACTGCAGCTTTCTTT
TRBJ2-7,TRBV12-3/TRBV12-4,NA,few,CASSLARDSYEQYF,TGTGCCAGCAGTTTAGCCAGAGACAGCTACGAGCAGTACTTC
TRBJ2-6,TRBV24-1,NA,NA,CATSDPEGDPGANVLTF,TGTGCCACCAGTGACCCCGAAGGGGACCCTGGGGCCAACGTCCTGACTTTC
TRBJ1-5,TRBV6-1,TRBD1,many,CASSADRTNQPQHF,TGTGCCAGCAGTGCGGACAGGACCAATCAGCCCCAGCATTTT
TRBJ2-2,TRBV7-8,TRBD2,few,CASSVPGGENTGELFF,TGTGCCAGCAGCGTACCGGGGGGGGAGAACACCGGGGAGCTGTTTTTT
TRBJ2-2,TRBV13,TRBD2,few,CASSSTGTSGSGTGELFF,TGTGCCAGCAGCTCTACCGGGACTAGCGGGAGCGGCACCGGGGAGCTGTTTTTT
TRBJ1-6,TRBV6-2/TRBV6-3,TRBD1,NA,CAIASTWGTGFSYNSPLHF,TGTGCCATCGCCTCAACGTGGGGGACAGGCTTCTCCTATAATTCACCCCTCCACTTT
TRBJ1-1,TRBV7-9,TRBD1,few,CASSLAGTGFTEAFF,TGTGCCAGCAGCTTAGCCGGGACAGGCTTCACTGAAGCTTTCTTT
TRBJ2-5,TRBV25-1,NA,NA,CASSPPGWGQETQYF,TGTGCCAGCAGTCCGCCTGGCTGGGGACAAGAGACCCAGTACTTC
TRBJ1-6,TRBV2,NA,many,CASSRDRRLSSYNSPLHF,TGTGCCAGCAGCCGTGACAGAAGATTAAGCTCCTATAATTCACCCCTCCACTTT
TRBJ2-5,TRBV20-1,NA,few,CSARPAGRQETQYF,TGCAGTGCGCGGCCCGCAGGGCGCCAAGAGACCCAGTACTTC
TRBJ1-2,TRBV2,TRBD1,NA,CAILGGQRTNYGYTF,TGTGCCATCCTGGGGGGACAGAGAACTAACTATGGCTACACCTTC
TRBJ2-1,TRBV11-2,TRBD2,many,CASSLASGVYNEQFF,TGTGCCAGCAGCTTAGCTAGCGGGGTTTACAATGAGCAGTTCTTC
TRBJ2-2,TRBV12-3/TRBV12-4,TRBD2,many,CASSPNLRTSGLNTGELFF,TGTGCCAGCAGTCCAAACCTCCGGACTAGCGGGCTGAACACCGGGGAGCTGTTTTTT
TRBJ2-3,TRBV12-3/TRBV12-4,TRBD1,many,CASRDRGRGTDTQYF,TGTGCCAGCAGAGACAGGGGGCGCGGCACAGATACGCAGTATTTT
TRBJ2-1,TRBV12-5,NA,many,CASGLVLRRGGNEQFF,TGTGCTAGTGGTTTGGTACTACGGCGAGGAGGCAATGAGCAGTTCTTC
TRBJ1-1,TRBV4-2,NA,many,CAMGTANTEAFF,TGTGCCATGGGGACGGCTAACACTGAAGCTTTCTTT
TRBJ1-5,TRBV12-3/TRBV12-4,TRBD1,many,CASSRGVLPRQGSNQPQHF,TGTGCCAGCAGTCGGGGCGTTTTACCCCGACAGGGCTCAAATCAGCCCCAGCATTTT
TRBJ2-7,TRBV7-9,NA,many,CASSWAGEQYF,TGTGCCAGCAGCTGGGCGGGCGAGCAGTACTTC
TRBJ2-7,TRBV20-1,NA,many,CSATDNNYEQYF,TGCAGTGCTACCGACAACAACTACGAGCAGTACTTC
TRBJ1-4,TRBV29-1,NA,few,CSVLAGSLGDVGKLFF,TGCAGCGTTTTGGCAGGTAGCCTCGGAGATGTGGGGAAACTGTTTTTT
TRBJ2-3,TRBV18,NA,many,CASSQPGHLTRADTQYF,TGTGCCAGCTCACAACCGGGACACCTTACCAGGGCAGATACGCAGTATTTT
TRBJ2-1,TRBV6-2/TRBV6-3,TRBD2,many,CASSYRSGRHNEQFF,TGTGCCAGCAGTTACAGGAGCGGGAGGCACAATGAGCAGTTCTTC
TRBJ1-6,TRBV28,NA,few,CASSTGGSYNSPLHF,TGTGCCAGCAGTACAGGAGGCTCCTATAATTCACCCCTCCACTTT
TRBJ2-2,TRBV30,NA,NA,CAWSVGGVAGELFF,TGTGCCTGGAGTGTAGGAGGGGTGGCCGGGGAGCTGTTTTTT
TRBJ1-2,TRBV20-1,NA,many,CSASRGRYYGYTF,TGCAGTGCTAGCAGGGGAAGATACTATGGCTACACCTTC
TRBJ1-6,TRBV7-9,TRBD1,many,CASSNAGTGNNSPLHF,TGTGCCAGCAGCAACGCCGGGACAGGGAATAATTCACCCCTCCACTTT
TRBJ1-1,TRBV28,NA,many,CASKGSGTGRTEAFF,TGTGCCAGCAAAGGCTCAGGGACTGGAAGGACTGAAGCTTTCTTT
TRBJ2-5,TRBV2,TRBD1,many,CASKDRVYQETQYF,TGTGCCAGCAAAGACAGGGTGTACCAAGAGACCCAGTACTTC
TRBJ1-2,TRBV2,NA,many,CASSGPGRRDGYTF,TGTGCCAGCAGTGGTCCGGGCAGGCGGGATGGCTACACCTTC
TRBJ2-7,TRBV29-1,NA,many,CSAGENEQYF,TGCAGCGCCGGGGAGAACGAGCAGTACTTC
TRBJ2-3,TRBV5-1,NA,NA,CASSQRQSTDTQYF,TGCGCCAGCAGCCAAAGACAGAGCACAGATACGCAGTATTTT
TRBJ1-1,TRBV24-1,NA,many,CATSESTGRGTEAFF,TGTGCCACCAGTGAATCTACAGGGAGGGGGACTGAAGCTTTCTTT